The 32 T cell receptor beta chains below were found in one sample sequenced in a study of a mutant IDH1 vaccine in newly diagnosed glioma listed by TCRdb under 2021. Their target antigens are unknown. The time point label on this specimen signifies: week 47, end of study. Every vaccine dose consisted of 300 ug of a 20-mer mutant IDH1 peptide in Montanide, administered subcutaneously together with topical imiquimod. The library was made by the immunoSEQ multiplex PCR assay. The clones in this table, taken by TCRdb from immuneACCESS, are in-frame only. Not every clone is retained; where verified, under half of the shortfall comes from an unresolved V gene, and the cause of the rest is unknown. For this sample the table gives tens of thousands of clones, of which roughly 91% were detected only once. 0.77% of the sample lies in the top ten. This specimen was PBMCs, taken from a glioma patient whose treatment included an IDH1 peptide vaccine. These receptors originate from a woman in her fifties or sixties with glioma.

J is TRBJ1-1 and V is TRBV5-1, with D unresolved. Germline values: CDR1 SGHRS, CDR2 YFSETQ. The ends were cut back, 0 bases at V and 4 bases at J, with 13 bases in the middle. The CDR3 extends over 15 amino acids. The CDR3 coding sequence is TGCGCCAGCAGCTTGGAGGTCGTGGTGGGCACTGAAGCTTTCTTT. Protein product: CASSLEVVVGTEAFF. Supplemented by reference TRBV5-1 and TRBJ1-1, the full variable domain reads KAGVTQTPRYLIKTRGQQVTLSCSPISGHRSVSWYQQTPGQGLQFLFEYFSETQRNKGNFPGRFSGRQFSNSRSEMNVSTLELGDSALYLCASSLEVVVGTEAFFGQGTRLTVV.

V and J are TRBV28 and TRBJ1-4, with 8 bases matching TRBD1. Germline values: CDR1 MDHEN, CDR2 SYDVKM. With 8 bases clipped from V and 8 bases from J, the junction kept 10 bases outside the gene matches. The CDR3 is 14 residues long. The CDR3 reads CASSRQGLGEKLFF. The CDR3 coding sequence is TGTGCCAGCTCCCGACAGGGGCTTGGCGAAAAACTGTTTTTT.

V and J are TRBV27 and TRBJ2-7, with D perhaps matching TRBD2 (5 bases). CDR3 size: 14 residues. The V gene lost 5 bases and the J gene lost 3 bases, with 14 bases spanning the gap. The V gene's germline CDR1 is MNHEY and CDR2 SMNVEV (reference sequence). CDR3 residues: CASSPLVGHYEQYF. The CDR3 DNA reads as TGTGCCAGCAGTCCACTAGTCGGGCACTACGAGCAGTACTTC.

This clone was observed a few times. In DNA form, the CDR3 reads TGTGCCAGTATCTCGGGCCGGGGGCTAAATCAGCCCCAGCATTTT. Encoded protein: CASISGRGLNQPQHF. The rearrangement links TRBV2 to TRBJ1-5, with D possibly matching TRBD1 (6 bases). The germline V and J ends were trimmed by 9 bases and 4 bases, with 19 bases remaining between them. The germline V gene encodes CDR1 SNHLY and CDR2 FYNNEI. The CDR3 is 15 residues long.

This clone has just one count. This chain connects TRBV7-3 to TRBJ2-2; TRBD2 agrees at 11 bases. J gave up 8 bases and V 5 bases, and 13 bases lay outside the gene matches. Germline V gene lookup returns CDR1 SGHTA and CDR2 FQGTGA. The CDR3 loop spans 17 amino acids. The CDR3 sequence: CASSTGAGTSGSGELFF. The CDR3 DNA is TGTGCCAGCAGCACCGGGGCCGGGACTAGCGGCTCGGGGGAGCTGTTTTTT.

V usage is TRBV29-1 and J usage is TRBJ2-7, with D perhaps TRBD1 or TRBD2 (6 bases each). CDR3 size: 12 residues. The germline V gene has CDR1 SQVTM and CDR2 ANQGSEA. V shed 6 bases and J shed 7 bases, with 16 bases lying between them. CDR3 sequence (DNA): TGCAGCGTAAGACGGGGGCGGGGAGAGCAGTACTTC. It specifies CSVRRGRGEQYF.

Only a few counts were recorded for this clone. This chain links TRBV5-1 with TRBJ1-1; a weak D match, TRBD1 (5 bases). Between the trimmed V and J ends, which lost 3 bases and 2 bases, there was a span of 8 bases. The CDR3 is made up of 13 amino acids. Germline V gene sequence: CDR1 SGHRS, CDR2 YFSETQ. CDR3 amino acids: CASSYQGNTEAFF. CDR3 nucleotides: TGCGCCAGCAGCTATCAGGGAAACACTGAAGCTTTCTTT.

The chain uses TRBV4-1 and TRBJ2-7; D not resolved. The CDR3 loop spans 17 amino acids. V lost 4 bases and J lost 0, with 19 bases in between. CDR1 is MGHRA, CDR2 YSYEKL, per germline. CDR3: CASSLHLRESLSYEQYF. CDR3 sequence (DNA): TGCGCCAGCAGCCTCCATCTGAGAGAAAGCCTCTCCTACGAGCAGTACTTC.

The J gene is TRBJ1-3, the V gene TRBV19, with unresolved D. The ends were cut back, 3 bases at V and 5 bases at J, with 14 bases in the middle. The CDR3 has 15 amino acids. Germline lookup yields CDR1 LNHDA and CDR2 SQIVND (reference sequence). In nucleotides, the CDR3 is TGTGCCAGTAGTATGGGAGGGAGTTATCGAAACACCATATATTTT. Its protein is CASSMGGSYRNTIYF.

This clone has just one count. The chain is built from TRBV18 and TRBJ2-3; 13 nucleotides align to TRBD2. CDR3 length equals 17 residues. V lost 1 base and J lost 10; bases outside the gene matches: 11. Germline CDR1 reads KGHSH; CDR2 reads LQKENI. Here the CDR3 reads CASSPLELAGGPGAQYF. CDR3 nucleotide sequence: TGTGCCAGCTCACCACTGGAACTAGCGGGAGGGCCGGGGGCGCAGTATTTT. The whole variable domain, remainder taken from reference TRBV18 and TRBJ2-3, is NAGVMQNPRHLVRRRGQEARLRCSPMKGHSHVYWYRQLPEEGLKFMVYLQKENIIDESGMPKERFSAEFPKEGPSILRIQQVVRGDSAAYFCASSPLELAGGPGAQYFGPGTRLTVL.

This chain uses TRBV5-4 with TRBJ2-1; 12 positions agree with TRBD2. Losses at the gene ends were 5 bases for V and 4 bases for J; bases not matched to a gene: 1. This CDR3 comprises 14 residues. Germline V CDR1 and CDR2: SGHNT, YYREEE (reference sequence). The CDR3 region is CASSGLAGYNEQFF. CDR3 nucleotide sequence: TGTGCCAGCAGTGGACTAGCGGGGTACAATGAGCAGTTCTTC.

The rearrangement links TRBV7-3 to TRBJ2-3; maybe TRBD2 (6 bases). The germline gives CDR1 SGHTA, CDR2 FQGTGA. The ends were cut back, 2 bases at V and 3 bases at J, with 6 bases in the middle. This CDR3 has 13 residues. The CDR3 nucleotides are TGTGCCAGCAGCTTAGGGGGGACAGATACGCAGTATTTT. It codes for CASSLGGTDTQYF.

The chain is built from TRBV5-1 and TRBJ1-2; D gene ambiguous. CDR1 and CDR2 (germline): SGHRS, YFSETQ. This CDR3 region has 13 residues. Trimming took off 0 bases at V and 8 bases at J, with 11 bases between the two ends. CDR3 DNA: TGCGCCAGCAGCTTGGACGCGGTCGGCGGCTACACCTTC. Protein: CASSLDAVGGYTF.

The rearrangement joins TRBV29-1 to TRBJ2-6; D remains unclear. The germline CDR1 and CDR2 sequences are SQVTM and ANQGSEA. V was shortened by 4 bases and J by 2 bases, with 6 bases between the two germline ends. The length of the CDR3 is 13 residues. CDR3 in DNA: TGCAGCGTTGCTAGGACTGGGGCCAACGTCCTGACTTTC. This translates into CSVARTGANVLTF.

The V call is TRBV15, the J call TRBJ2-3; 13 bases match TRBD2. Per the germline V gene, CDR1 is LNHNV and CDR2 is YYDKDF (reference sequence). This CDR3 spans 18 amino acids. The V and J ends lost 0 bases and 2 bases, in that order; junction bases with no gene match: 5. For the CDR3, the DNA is TGTGCCACCAGCAGAGAGTCGACTAGCGGGAGGCCCACAGATACGCAGTATTTT. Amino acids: CATSRESTSGRPTDTQYF.

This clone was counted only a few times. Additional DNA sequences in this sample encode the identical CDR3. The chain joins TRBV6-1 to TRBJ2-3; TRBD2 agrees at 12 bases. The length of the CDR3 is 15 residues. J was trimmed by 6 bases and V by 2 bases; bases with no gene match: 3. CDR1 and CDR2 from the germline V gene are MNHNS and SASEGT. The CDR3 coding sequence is TGTGCCAGCAGTGAACTAGCGGGAGGGCCTGATACGCAGTATTTT. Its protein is CASSELAGGPDTQYF.

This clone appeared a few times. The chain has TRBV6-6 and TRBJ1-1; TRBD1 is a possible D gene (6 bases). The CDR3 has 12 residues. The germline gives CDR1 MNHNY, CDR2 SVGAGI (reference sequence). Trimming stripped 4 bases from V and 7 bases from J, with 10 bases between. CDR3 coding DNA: TGTGCCAGCAGTTTACCGACAGGTGAAGCTTTCTTT. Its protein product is CASSLPTGEAFF.

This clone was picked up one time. Here the CDR3 DNA reads TGTGCCAGTAGCACCACAGGGGGTCGGGAGACCCAGTACTTC. Translated: CASSTTGGRETQYF. This chain connects TRBV19 to TRBJ2-5, with TRBD1 matching over 8 bases. After removal of 6 bases from V and 5 bases from J, the junction contained 8 bases not matched to a gene. This CDR3 contains 14 residues. Germline V lookup: CDR1 LNHDA, CDR2 SQIVND (reference sequence).

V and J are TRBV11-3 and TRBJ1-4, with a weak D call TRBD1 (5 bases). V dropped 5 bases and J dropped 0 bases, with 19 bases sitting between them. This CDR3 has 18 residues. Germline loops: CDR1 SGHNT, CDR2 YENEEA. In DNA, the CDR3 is TGTGCCAGCAGCGAAAGAAATCGGACACCTCCAACTAATGAAAAACTGTTTTTT. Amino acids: CASSERNRTPPTNEKLFF.

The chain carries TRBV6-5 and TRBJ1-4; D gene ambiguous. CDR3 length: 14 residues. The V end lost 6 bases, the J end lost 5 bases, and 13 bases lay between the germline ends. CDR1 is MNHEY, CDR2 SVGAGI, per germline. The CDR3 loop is CASSLWRSNEKLFF. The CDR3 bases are TGTGCCAGCAGCCTTTGGCGGTCGAATGAAAAACTGTTTTTT.

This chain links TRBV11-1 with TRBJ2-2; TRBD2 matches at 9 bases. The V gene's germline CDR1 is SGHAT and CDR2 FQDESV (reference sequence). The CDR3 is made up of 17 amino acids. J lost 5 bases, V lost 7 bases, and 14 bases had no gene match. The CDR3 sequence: CASTPSLTSGLTGELFF. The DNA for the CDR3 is TGTGCCAGCACCCCCTCGTTGACTAGCGGCCTAACCGGGGAGCTGTTTTTT. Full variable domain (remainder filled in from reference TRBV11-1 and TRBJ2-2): EAEVAQSPRYKITEKSQAVAFWCDPISGHATLYWYRQILGQGPELLVQFQDESVVDDSQLPKDRFSAERLKGVDSTLKIQPAELGDSAMYLCASTPSLTSGLTGELFFGEGSRLTVL.

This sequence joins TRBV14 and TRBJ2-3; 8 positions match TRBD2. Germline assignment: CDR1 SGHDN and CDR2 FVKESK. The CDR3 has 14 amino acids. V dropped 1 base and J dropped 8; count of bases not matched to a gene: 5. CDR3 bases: TGTGCCAGCAGCCAAGGGACTAGCCGTGGTACGCAGTATTTT. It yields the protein CASSQGTSRGTQYF.

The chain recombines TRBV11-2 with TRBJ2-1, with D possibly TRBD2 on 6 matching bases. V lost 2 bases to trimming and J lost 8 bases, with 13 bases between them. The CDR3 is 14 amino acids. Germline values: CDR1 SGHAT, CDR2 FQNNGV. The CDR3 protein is CASSLWAGRHEQFF. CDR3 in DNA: TGTGCCAGCAGCTTATGGGCAGGGAGGCATGAGCAGTTCTTC.

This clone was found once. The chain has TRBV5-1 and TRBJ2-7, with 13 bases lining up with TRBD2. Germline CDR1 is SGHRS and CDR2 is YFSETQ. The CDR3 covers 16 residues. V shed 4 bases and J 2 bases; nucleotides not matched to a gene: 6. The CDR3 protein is CASSPGLAGYPYEQYF. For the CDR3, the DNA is TGCGCCAGCAGCCCGGGACTAGCGGGATATCCCTACGAGCAGTACTTC. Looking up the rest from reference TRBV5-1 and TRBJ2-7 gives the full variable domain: KAGVTQTPRYLIKTRGQQVTLSCSPISGHRSVSWYQQTPGQGLQFLFEYFSETQRNKGNFPGRFSGRQFSNSRSEMNVSTLELGDSALYLCASSPGLAGYPYEQYFGPGTRLTVT.

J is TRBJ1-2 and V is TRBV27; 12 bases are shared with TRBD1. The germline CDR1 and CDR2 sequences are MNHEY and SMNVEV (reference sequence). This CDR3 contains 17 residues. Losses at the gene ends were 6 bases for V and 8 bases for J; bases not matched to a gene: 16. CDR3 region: CASSRRPGTGGAGGYTF. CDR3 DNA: TGTGCCAGCAGCCGGCGGCCCGGGACAGGGGGCGCGGGGGGCTACACCTTC.

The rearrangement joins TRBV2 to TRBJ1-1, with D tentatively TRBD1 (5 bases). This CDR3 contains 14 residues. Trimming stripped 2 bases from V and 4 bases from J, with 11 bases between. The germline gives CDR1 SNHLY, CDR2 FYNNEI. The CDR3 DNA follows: TGTGCCAGCAGTGAAAGGGGCCCGAGCACTGAAGCTTTCTTT. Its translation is CASSERGPSTEAFF.

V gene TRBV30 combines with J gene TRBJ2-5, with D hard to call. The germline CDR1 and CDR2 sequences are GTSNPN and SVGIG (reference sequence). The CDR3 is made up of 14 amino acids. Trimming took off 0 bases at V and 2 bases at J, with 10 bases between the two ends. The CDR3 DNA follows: TGTGCCTGGAGTGTAAACGGTGGGCAAGAGACCCAGTACTTC. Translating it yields CAWSVNGGQETQYF.

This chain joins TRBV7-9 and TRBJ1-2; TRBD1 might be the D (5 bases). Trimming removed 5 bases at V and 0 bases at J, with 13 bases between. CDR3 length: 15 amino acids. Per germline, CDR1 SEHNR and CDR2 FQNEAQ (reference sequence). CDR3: CASSLVQGANYGYTF. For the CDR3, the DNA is TGTGCCAGCAGCCTTGTGCAGGGAGCTAACTATGGCTACACCTTC.

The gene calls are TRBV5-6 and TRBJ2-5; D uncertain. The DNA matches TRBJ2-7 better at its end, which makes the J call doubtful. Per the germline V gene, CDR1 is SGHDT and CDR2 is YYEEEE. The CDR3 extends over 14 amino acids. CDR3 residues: CASSLLGTSYEQYF. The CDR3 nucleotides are TGTGCCAGCAGCTTACTTGGCACTTCCTACGAGCAGTACTTC.

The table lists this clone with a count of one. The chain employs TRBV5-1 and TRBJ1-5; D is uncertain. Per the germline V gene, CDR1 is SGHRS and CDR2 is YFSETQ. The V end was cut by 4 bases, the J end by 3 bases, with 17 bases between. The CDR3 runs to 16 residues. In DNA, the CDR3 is TGCGCCAGCAGCCTATCCCCCCGCGGACCCAATCAGCCCCAGCATTTT. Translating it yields CASSLSPRGPNQPQHF. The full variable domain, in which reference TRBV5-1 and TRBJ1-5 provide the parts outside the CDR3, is KAGVTQTPRYLIKTRGQQVTLSCSPISGHRSVSWYQQTPGQGLQFLFEYFSETQRNKGNFPGRFSGRQFSNSRSEMNVSTLELGDSALYLCASSLSPRGPNQPQHFGDGTRLSIL.

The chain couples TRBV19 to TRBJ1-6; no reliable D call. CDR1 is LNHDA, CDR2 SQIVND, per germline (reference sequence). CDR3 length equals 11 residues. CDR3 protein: CDCRSSSPLHF. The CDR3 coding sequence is TGTGACTGCCGGTCGAGTTCACCCCTCCACTTT.

DNA of the CDR3: TGCGCCAGCAGTGAGTCGGGGGGGAGAGTCGATGAGCAGTTCTTC. Amino acids: CASSESGGRVDEQFF. The chain links TRBV10-1 to TRBJ2-1; 7 nucleotides align to TRBD2. CDR1 and CDR2 from the germline V gene are WNHNN and SYGVQD (reference sequence). The CDR3 loop spans 15 amino acids. V gave up 0 bases and J gave up 8 bases; unmatched junction bases: 7.